This TCR beta chain was retrieved from a study of control samples from healthy donors and cancer patients. The ends were cut back, 6 bases at V and 2 bases at J, with 8 bases in the middle. Germline CDR1 WSHSY, CDR2 SAAADI. The CDR3 is 12 residues long. Produced via immunoSEQ multiplex PCR; TCRdb's table is partial and in-frame only. This table has about 140,000 clones, 85% to 95% appearing once. The sequencing sample was made of blood. This chain connects TRBV10-2 to TRBJ2-7, with D tentatively TRBD1 (5 bases). The source is a man aged 35 to 55 in good health. Here the CDR3 DNA reads TGCGCCAGCAGCACAGGTCCCTACGAGCAGTACTTC. Its protein product is CASSTGPYEQYF.